This T cell receptor beta chain stems from a study of T cell responses to AZD1222 COVID-19 vaccine. A word on this clone: Its target is unknown.

The germline V gene encodes CDR1 SNHLY and CDR2 FYNNEI. The CDR3 is 12 residues long. With 10 bases clipped from V and 3 bases from J, the junction kept 5 bases outside the gene matches. Study-wide results and limits: Clonal diversity was possibly underestimated, and the donors were mostly white British, with more females.

Profiled with immunoSEQ multiplex PCR; TCRdb holds only in-frame clones, not every one. The data contain fewer than 90,000 clones, about nine tenths of them singletons. The source was peripheral blood, collected 28 days after the second AZD1222 dose. This sequence joins TRBV2 and TRBJ1-2, with TRBD1 matching over 7 bases. The source is an adult who received the AZD1222 COVID-19 vaccine. The CDR3 reads CATAGTDYGYTF. The CDR3 DNA reads TGTGCCACTGCCGGGACAGACTATGGCTACACCTTC.